This T cell receptor beta chain was captured in a study of cytomegalovirus exposure and HLA in healthy donors. Points from the study as a whole: Among donors in an Asian-associated ancestry cluster, a later analysis reportedly found fewer N-insertions than the roughly 610-donor mean. A later analysis appeared to link common viral pathogens to several of the most significant clusters. The majority of TCR sequences were rare, yet some public TCRs appeared in many donors.

A multiplex PCR was run with 60 Vbeta primers and 13 Jbeta primers. Original processing notes: Around 11 million shared chains were among approximately 80 million unique TCR beta chains counted in a later analysis. TCRdb's table, derived via immunoSEQ multiplex PCR, lists solely in-frame clones and lacks some. The V and J calls and clone size come from that table; D and trimming were worked out from the DNA. The table lists approximately 150,000 clones, roughly 80% of them singletons. Concerning this clone itself: The target antigen is unknown.

The sequence was obtained from a man aged 30 to 39 in good health and CMV-seropositive. Sequenced: PBMCs.

CDR3 in amino acids: CASSSGQGREGYTF. The CDR3 nucleotides read TGTGCCAGCAGCTCCGGACAGGGAAGAGAGGGCTACACCTTC. This chain connects TRBV5-4 to TRBJ1-2; TRBD1 aligns across 8 bases. The CDR3 is made up of 14 amino acids. Losses at the gene ends were 3 bases for V and 8 bases for J; bases not matched to a gene: 9. Per the germline V gene, CDR1 is SGHNT and CDR2 is YYREEE (reference sequence).